This TCR beta chain derives from a study of blood T cell repertoires in COVID-19. At the level of the study: Sites in the United States, Italy and Spain provided acute and convalescent COVID-19 samples. Sample material is recorded as cDNA or gDNA derived from T cells, B-cell-depleted T cells, or PBMCs.

Source study methods: Using reference gene primer amplification, nucleated cell counts were estimated. Measured with immunoSEQ multiplex PCR; TCRdb has only the in-frame clones, and not every one. V, J and clone size reflect that table, while D and trimming were determined from the DNA. The profile shows about 100,000 clones, about nine tenths of them singletons. The sequencing input was peripheral blood. The TCR originated in a man between 65 and 85 years old with acute or convalescent COVID-19.

CDR3 protein: CASSILSGGAKNIQYF. In nucleotides, the CDR3 is TGTGCCAGCAGTATTTTAAGCGGGGGAGCCAAAAACATTCAGTACTTC. The J gene is TRBJ2-4, the V gene TRBV27; TRBD2 matches at 8 bases. The CDR3 runs 16 residues. The trim removed 5 bases at V and 0 bases at J, leaving 6 bases unmatched. Germline V gene lookup returns CDR1 MNHEY and CDR2 SMNVEV (reference sequence).